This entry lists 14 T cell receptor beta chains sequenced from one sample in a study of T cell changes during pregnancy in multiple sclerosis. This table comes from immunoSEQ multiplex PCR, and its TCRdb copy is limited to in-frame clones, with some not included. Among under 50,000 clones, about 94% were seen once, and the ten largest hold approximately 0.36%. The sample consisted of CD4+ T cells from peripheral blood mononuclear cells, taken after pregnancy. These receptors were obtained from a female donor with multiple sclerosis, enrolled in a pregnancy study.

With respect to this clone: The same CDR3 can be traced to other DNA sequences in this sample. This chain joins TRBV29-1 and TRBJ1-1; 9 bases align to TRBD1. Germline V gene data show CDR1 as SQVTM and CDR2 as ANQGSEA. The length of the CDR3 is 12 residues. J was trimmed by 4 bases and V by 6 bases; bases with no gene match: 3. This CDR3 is CSVNRGPTEAFF. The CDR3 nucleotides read TGCAGCGTAAACAGGGGGCCCACTGAAGCTTTCTTT.

The CDR3 here is CASSPRQGMGEKLFF. CDR3 nucleotide sequence: TGTGCCAGCAGCCCCCGACAGGGGATGGGTGAAAAACTGTTTTTT. The rearrangement joins TRBV25-1 to TRBJ1-4; 8 bases line up with TRBD1. Trimming took 6 bases from V and 7 from J; bases not matched to a gene: 10. The CDR3 totals 15 residues. Germline V gene data show CDR1 as MGHDK and CDR2 as SYGVNS.

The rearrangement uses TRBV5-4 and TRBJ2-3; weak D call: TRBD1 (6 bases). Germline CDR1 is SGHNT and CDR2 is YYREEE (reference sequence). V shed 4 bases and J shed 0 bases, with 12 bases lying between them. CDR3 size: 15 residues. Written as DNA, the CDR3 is TGTGCCAGCAGCCCGCAAGGGACAAGCACAGATACGCAGTATTTT. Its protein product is CASSPQGTSTDTQYF. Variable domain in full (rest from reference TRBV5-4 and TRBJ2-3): ETGVTQSPTHLIKTRGQQVTLRCSSQSGHNTVSWYQQALGQGPQFIFQYYREEENGRGNFPPRFSGLQFPNYSSELNVNALELDDSALYLCASSPQGTSTDTQYFGPGTRLTVL.

Here the CDR3 DNA reads TGTGCCAGCAGTGAAAAGGGTGGGGCGGTGGGACTTACTTCTGGAAACACCATATATTTT. Protein: CASSEKGGAVGLTSGNTIYF. J is TRBJ1-3 and V is TRBV6-1, with a possible D match to TRBD1 (5 bases). Trimming shortened V by 2 bases and J by 1 base, and 24 bases separated the two germline ends. CDR3 length: 20 residues. The germline V gene has CDR1 MNHNS and CDR2 SASEGT.

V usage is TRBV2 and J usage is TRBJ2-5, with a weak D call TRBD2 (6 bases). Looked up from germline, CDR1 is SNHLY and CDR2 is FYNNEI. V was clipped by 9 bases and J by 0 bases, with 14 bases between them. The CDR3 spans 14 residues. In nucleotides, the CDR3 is TGTGCCAGTCGCCGGGACTTGTACCAAGAGACCCAGTACTTC. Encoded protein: CASRRDLYQETQYF.

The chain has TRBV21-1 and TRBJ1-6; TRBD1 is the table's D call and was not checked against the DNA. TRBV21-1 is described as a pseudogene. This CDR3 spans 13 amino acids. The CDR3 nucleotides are TGTGCCATTGGAGAACAGGGCCATTCACCCCTCCACTTT. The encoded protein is CAIGEQGHSPLHF.

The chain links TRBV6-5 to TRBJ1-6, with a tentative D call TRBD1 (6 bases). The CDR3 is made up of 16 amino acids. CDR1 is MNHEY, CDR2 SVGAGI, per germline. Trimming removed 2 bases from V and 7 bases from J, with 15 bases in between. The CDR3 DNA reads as TGTGCCAGCAGTTACGGGTCGGGGCAGGGGAATTCACCCCTCCACTTT. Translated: CASSYGSGQGNSPLHF.

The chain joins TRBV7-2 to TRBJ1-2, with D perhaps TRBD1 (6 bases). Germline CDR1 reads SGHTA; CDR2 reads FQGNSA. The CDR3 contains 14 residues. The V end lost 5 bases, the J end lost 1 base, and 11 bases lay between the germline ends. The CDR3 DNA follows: TGTGCCAGCAGCCCCCGGACAGTTAACTATGGCTACACCTTC. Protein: CASSPRTVNYGYTF.

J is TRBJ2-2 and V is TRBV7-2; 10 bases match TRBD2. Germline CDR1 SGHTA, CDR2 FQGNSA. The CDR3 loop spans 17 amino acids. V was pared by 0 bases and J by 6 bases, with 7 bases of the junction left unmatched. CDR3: CASSLALGLALAGELFF. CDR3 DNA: TGTGCCAGCAGCTTAGCGCTGGGACTAGCGCTCGCCGGGGAGCTGTTTTTT. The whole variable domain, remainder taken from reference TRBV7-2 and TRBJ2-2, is GAGVSQSPSNKVTEKGKDVELRCDPISGHTALYWYRQSLGQGLEFLIYFQGNSAPDKSGLPSDRFSAERTGGSVSTLTIQRTQQEDSAVYLCASSLALGLALAGELFFGEGSRLTVL.

The CDR3 reads CASSDSQGADTQYF. The CDR3, as DNA: TGTGCCAGCAGTGACTCACAGGGGGCAGATACGCAGTATTTT. The V gene is TRBV6-4, the J gene TRBJ2-3, with 8 bases identical to TRBD1. The CDR3 covers 14 residues. CDR1 is MRHNA, CDR2 SNTAGT, per germline. After removal of 0 bases from V and 4 bases from J, the junction contained 0 bases not matched to a gene.

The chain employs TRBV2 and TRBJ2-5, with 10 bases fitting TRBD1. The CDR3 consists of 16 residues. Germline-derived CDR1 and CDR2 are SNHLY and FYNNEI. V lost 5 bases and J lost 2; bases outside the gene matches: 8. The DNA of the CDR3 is TGTGCCAGCAGTAGAGACAGGGGGCTAGGACAAGAGACCCAGTACTTC. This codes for CASSRDRGLGQETQYF.

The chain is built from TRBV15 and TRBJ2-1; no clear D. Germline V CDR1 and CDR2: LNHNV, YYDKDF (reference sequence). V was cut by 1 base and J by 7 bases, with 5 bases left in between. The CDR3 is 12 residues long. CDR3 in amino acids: CATSRARNEQFF. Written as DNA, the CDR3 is TGTGCCACCAGCAGAGCGCGAAATGAGCAGTTCTTC.

In nucleotides, the CDR3 is TGTGCCAGTAGTATCGATAGTAGTCGGGAGACCCAGTACTTC. It is translated as CASSIDSSRETQYF. The chain combines TRBV19 with TRBJ2-5, with D uncertain. Trimming pared 3 bases from V and 5 bases from J, leaving 13 bases between. Germline values: CDR1 LNHDA, CDR2 SQIVND (reference sequence). The CDR3 is 14 residues long.

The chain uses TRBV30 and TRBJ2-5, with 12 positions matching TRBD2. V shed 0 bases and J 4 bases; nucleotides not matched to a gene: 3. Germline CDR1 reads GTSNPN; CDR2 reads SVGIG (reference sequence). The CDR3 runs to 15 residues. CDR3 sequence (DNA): TGTGCCTGGAGTGTGCCTAGCGGGGGGGCAGAGACCCAGTACTTC. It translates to CAWSVPSGGAETQYF.